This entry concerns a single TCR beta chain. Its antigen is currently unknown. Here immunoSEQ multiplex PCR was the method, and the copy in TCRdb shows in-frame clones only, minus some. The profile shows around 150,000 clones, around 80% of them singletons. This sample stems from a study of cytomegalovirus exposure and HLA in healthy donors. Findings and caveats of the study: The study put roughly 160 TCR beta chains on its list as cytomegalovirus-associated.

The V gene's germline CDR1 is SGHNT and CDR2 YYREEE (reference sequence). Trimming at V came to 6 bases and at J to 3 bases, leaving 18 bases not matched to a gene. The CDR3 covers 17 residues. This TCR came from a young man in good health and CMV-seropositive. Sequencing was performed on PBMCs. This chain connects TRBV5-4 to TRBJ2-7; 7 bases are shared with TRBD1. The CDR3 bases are TGTGCCAGCACCAACGGTGGGCCGGGACAGCCCTTCTACGAGCAGTACTTC. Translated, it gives CASTNGGPGQPFYEQYF. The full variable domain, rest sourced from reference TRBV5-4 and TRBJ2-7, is ETGVTQSPTHLIKTRGQQVTLRCSSQSGHNTVSWYQQALGQGPQFIFQYYREEENGRGNFPPRFSGLQFPNYSSELNVNALELDDSALYLCASTNGGPGQPFYEQYFGPGTRLTVT.